This TCR beta chain derives from a study of patients and donors after allogeneic stem cell transplantation. From the RT-PCR reads, TCRdb called clonotypes with MiXCR, one entry per CDR3 protein. This table has 190,000 or so distinct CDR3 sequences, 40% to 45% appearing once. Germline V gives CDR1 SGHAT, CDR2 FQNNGV. CDR3 length: 15 residues. Trimming cost V 5 bases and J 7 bases; bases outside gene matches: 6. This clonotype was picked up a small number of times. The clonotype originates from a human donor who was either an allogeneic HSCT recipient or a stem cell or donor lymphocyte infusion donor (not recorded which). It is not recorded whose cells these are; they may come from a transplant donor. The V and J genes are TRBV11-2 and TRBJ2-1; TRBD2 matches 12 bases. Sample: blood, either unsorted or a sorted T cell fraction (not recorded which). As DNA, the CDR3 is TGTGCCAGCAGCCGGACTAGCGGGATATGGAATGAGCAGTTCTTC. Amino acid sequence: CASSRTSGIWNEQFF.